The 11 T cell receptor beta chains in this list originate from one sample, sequenced in a study of naive and memory T cell subsets. Amplification of ligated cDNA took four PCR rounds with SP2 and nested alpha and beta constant primers. MiXCR was run by TCRdb on the 5' RACE reads, yielding one entry per CDR3 protein. The table has more than 50,000 distinct CDR3 sequences, approximately 7.2% seen once. TCR cDNA received a 3' ligated oligonucleotide that carried a UMI. Source of these receptors: a male donor in good health.

This clonotype has more than one count but fewer than ten. The V and J genes are TRBV3-1 and TRBJ2-1, with 14 bases matching TRBD2. CDR1 is LGHDT, CDR2 YNNKEL, per germline (reference sequence). With V trimmed by 6 bases and J by 2 bases, 3 bases remained unmatched. The CDR3 sequence is 16 residues long. The CDR3 DNA reads TGTGCCAGCAGACGGGGACTAGCGGGAGCCTACAATGAGCAGTTCTTC. This gives the protein CASRRGLAGAYNEQFF.

Ten or more counts support this clonotype. The chain links TRBV6-5 to TRBJ2-1, with 12 bases fitting TRBD2. Germline V gene data show CDR1 as MNHEY and CDR2 as SVGAGI. The V gene end was trimmed by 0 bases and the J gene end by 6 bases; junction bases not matched to a gene: 15. This CDR3 is 20 amino acids long. CDR3 sequence (DNA): TGTGCCAGCAGTTACTCGGCTCCTACCCTCCTAGCGGGGGGGCTCAATGAGCAGTTCTTC. Translating gives CASSYSAPTLLAGGLNEQFF.

A few counts support this clonotype. The V and J genes are TRBV6-5 and TRBJ2-1; TRBD1 agrees at 8 bases. Trimming cost V 0 bases and J 8 bases; bases outside gene matches: 9. The CDR3 runs 16 residues. Germline CDR1 and CDR2: MNHEY and SVGAGI. In DNA form, the CDR3 reads TGTGCCAGCAGTTACTCCTTAGACAGGGGTAGGGATGAGCAGTTCTTC. It specifies CASSYSLDRGRDEQFF.

Many counts were recorded for this clonotype. V gene TRBV5-1 combines with J gene TRBJ2-3; possibly TRBD1 for D (6 bases). With 0 bases removed from V and 3 bases from J, the gap between germline ends came to 11 bases. Germline-derived CDR1 and CDR2 are SGHRS and YFSETQ. This CDR3 contains 15 residues. The CDR3 sequence is CASSLEAQGTDTQYF. CDR3 in DNA: TGCGCCAGCAGCTTGGAGGCCCAGGGGACAGATACGCAGTATTTT. The whole variable domain, remainder taken from reference TRBV5-1 and TRBJ2-3, is KAGVTQTPRYLIKTRGQQVTLSCSPISGHRSVSWYQQTPGQGLQFLFEYFSETQRNKGNFPGRFSGRQFSNSRSEMNVSTLELGDSALYLCASSLEAQGTDTQYFGPGTRLTVL.

The chain uses TRBV29-1 and TRBJ2-3, with 8 bases fitting TRBD1. Trimming removed 6 bases from V and 4 bases from J; junction bases left unmatched: 6. The CDR3 is 13 residues long. CDR1 and CDR2 from the germline V gene are SQVTM and ANQGSEA. CDR3 sequence reads: CSVRAGGADTQYF. The CDR3 DNA reads as TGCAGCGTCCGGGCAGGGGGCGCAGATACGCAGTATTTT.

The table lists this clonotype with many counts. The chain couples TRBV18 to TRBJ2-5; weak D call: TRBD2 (5 bases). V was pared by 2 bases and J by 4 bases, with 11 bases between. CDR3 length: 14 residues. Germline values: CDR1 KGHSH, CDR2 LQKENI. CDR3 nucleotide sequence: TGTGCCAGCTCACCATTTGAGGGTCTAGAGACCCAGTACTTC. It specifies CASSPFEGLETQYF.

The chain carries TRBV14 and TRBJ2-7; D unresolved. Germline V gene sequence: CDR1 SGHDN, CDR2 FVKESK. The CDR3 has 15 residues. Trimming took off 0 bases at V and 2 bases at J, with 11 bases between the two ends. The CDR3 protein is CASSQEAISTYEQYF. In DNA, the CDR3 is TGTGCCAGCAGCCAAGAAGCTATTTCGACCTACGAGCAGTACTTC.

Here the CDR3 reads CASSQVASYNEQFF. The CDR3 DNA reads TGTGCCAGCAGCCAAGTAGCGAGTTACAATGAGCAGTTCTTC. J is TRBJ2-1 and V is TRBV14, with a possible D match to TRBD2 (5 bases). There are 14 residues in the CDR3. Germline lookup yields CDR1 SGHDN and CDR2 FVKESK. V was trimmed by 1 base and J by 4 bases, leaving 8 bases between them. Full variable domain (remainder filled in from reference TRBV14 and TRBJ2-1): EAGVTQFPSHSVIEKGQTVTLRCDPISGHDNLYWYRRVMGKEIKFLLHFVKESKQDESGMPNNRFLAERTGGTYSTLKVQPAELEDSGVYFCASSQVASYNEQFFGPGTRLTVL.

There are many counts of this clonotype. The chain carries TRBV2 and TRBJ1-5; TRBD1 agrees at 8 bases. The germline V gene encodes CDR1 SNHLY and CDR2 FYNNEI. V dropped 7 bases and J dropped 3; count of bases not matched to a gene: 5. The CDR3 has 14 amino acids. CDR3 DNA: TGTGCCAGCACCCCGACAGGGGACAATCAGCCCCAGCATTTT. This sequence encodes CASTPTGDNQPQHF.

This chain uses TRBV4-1 with TRBJ2-2; possible D gene TRBD1, 5 bases. Germline V gene sequence: CDR1 MGHRA, CDR2 YSYEKL. The CDR3 runs 18 residues. The V end lost 0 bases, the J end lost 3 bases, and 17 bases lay between the germline ends. CDR3 in amino acids: CASSQDEWLGRDTGELFF. The CDR3, as DNA: TGCGCCAGCAGCCAAGATGAATGGCTTGGCAGGGACACCGGGGAGCTGTTTTTT.

This clonotype was seen ten or more times. This sequence joins TRBV6-1 and TRBJ2-3; 7 positions match TRBD2. J gave up 2 bases and V 1 base, and 9 bases lay outside the gene matches. Germline lookup yields CDR1 MNHNS and CDR2 SASEGT. This CDR3 has 17 amino acids. Here the CDR3 DNA reads TGTGCCAGCAGTGAAGATTGGCTAGCGGCCCACACAGATACGCAGTATTTT. Translation: CASSEDWLAAHTDTQYF.